This T cell receptor (beta chain) was retrieved from a study of T cells after yellow fever vaccination. Study-wide context: Any fraction with a low cell number was prepared using SMART-Seq v4 Ultra Low Input. Findings and limits, study-wide: Abundant bulk-population clonotypes could contaminate the FACS-sorted repertoires. Peaking faster, on day 5 versus 15, the secondary response was nonetheless weaker.

TCR cDNA, made by 5'RACE template switching, carried an added universal primer site and UMIs. TCRdb reprocessed the 5' RACE reads via MiXCR and lists one record per CDR3 protein. The sample yields 250,000 or so distinct CDR3 sequences, 3.6% seen once. Germline values: CDR1 SQVTM, CDR2 ANQGSEA. V was clipped by 5 bases and J by 2 bases; unmatched bases: 12. The CDR3 runs to 16 residues. The table lists this clonotype with many counts. Its matching antigen is unknown. V usage is TRBV29-1 and J usage is TRBJ2-7; 10 bases map to TRBD1. The sequences come from PBMCs, collected 15 days after the yellow fever booster vaccination. This TCR was recovered from a man younger than 35 who received the YFV17D yellow fever vaccine. CDR3 amino acids: CSVTGTGDPGAYEQYF. In DNA, the CDR3 is TGCAGCGTTACCGGGACAGGGGACCCTGGCGCCTACGAGCAGTACTTC.